This note documents a single T cell receptor (beta chain) sequence. Its target is unknown. Germline V lookup: CDR1 SEHNR, CDR2 FQNEAQ (reference sequence). The CDR3 totals 15 residues. The V end lost 7 bases, the J end lost 7 bases, and 22 bases lay between the germline ends. Primers for the PCR totalled 60 Vbeta and 13 Jbeta. TCRdb's table, derived via immunoSEQ multiplex PCR, lists solely in-frame clones and lacks some. The data contain approximately 170,000 clones, roughly two thirds of them seen just once; the ten biggest clones take up 2.5% to 3%. Each donor was nominally healthy when sampled (though unrecorded immune exposures were likely). This sample is drawn from a study of cytomegalovirus exposure and HLA in healthy donors. General observations from the study: A later analysis linked a missense DCLRE1C variant to TCR beta V- and J-gene trimming.

This clonotype was sampled from a woman aged 40 to 49 in good health and CMV-seropositive. The chain has TRBV7-9 and TRBJ1-2; possibly TRBD1 for D (5 bases). Sample: PBMCs. CDR3 protein: CASIDPGQGFSGYTF. The DNA of the CDR3 is TGTGCCAGCATCGACCCAGGGCAGGGCTTTTCTGGCTACACCTTC.